What follows is one T cell receptor (beta chain) and its context. These data come from a study of blood T cell repertoires in COVID-19. Study overall: PBMCs, B-cell-depleted T cells, or T cells provided the cDNA or gDNA that made up the material.

Germline V CDR1 and CDR2: MNHEY, SVGAGI. V lost 8 bases and J lost 5, with 18 bases in between. The CDR3 has 14 residues. Authors' methods: From reference gene primer amplification, estimates of nucleated cell counts were derived. The protocol was immunoSEQ multiplex PCR, while the TCRdb copy is restricted to in-frame clones and leaves out a portion. That table furnishes V, J and clone size, whereas the DNA furnished D and trimming. This table holds under 200,000 clones, under 95% found once. The source is a man between 18 and 29 years old with acute or convalescent COVID-19. The chain links TRBV6-5 to TRBJ1-1, with D possibly matching TRBD1 (5 bases). Input material: peripheral blood. The CDR3 DNA sequence: TGTGCCAGCCTTACCCCGGGGGTAAAGACTGAAGCTTTCTTT. Residues: CASLTPGVKTEAFF.